The clone carrying this TCR beta chain has a handful of counts. What it binds is not known. These data belong to a study of identical twins. Findings of the study overall: Those out-of-frame alpha sequences shared by twins showed an excess of low generation probability. The study reached conclusions through statistical analysis that was cross-sectional, not following the same donors.

The CDR3 has 14 amino acids. The germline V and J ends were trimmed by 7 bases and 4 bases, with 16 bases remaining between them. Germline CDR1 is SQVTM and CDR2 is ANQGSEA. A universal primer site was added by template switching, and unique molecular identifiers were carried by the cDNA. TCRdb itself ran the 5' RACE reads through MiXCR, one entry per CDR3 protein. The top ten clones hold more than 0.4% of a sample with approximately 550,000 distinct CDR3 sequences, 20% to 25% of them seen once. The same specimen was also included in a second study, on yellow fever vaccine responses in identical twins.

Sequenced: CD4+ T cells sorted from blood. The sequence was collected from a woman between 18 and 29 years old in good health. V is TRBV29-1 and J is TRBJ2-2; D is tentatively TRBD1 or TRBD2 (5 bases each). Written as DNA, the CDR3 is TGCAGCGCCCCGGGCCCTGGGGGCACCGGGGAGCTGTTTTTT. Amino acids: CSAPGPGGTGELFF.